The clone carrying this TCR beta chain came up a few times. Its antigen is unknown. Sample donors were healthy Caucasian individuals that came from Russia, aged roughly 6 to 100. This sample was taken from a study of blood T cells in healthy people across ages. The study's findings and limits: Estimates drawn from one million T cells were deemed to understate diversity. Diversity was higher, and naive CD4+ cells more numerous, in long-lived donors than in aged donors. Per million T cells, the diversity of TCR beta decreased roughly linearly as age advanced.

A second PCR, run for about 7 to 12 cycles, used a sample-barcoded 5' primer plus a J-beta primer mix. A single record per CDR3 protein comes from TCRdb applying MiXCR to the 5' RACE reads. The sample lists 1.5 million to 2 million distinct CDR3 sequences; 28% were seen once. Material: blood. This receptor was identified in a woman in her 30s in good health.

CDR3 nucleotides: TGTGCCAGCAGGACAGGGTACAGCTCCTACAATGAGCAGTTCTTC. Translated, it gives CASRTGYSSYNEQFF. This rearrangement joins TRBV27 to TRBJ2-1; 7 positions match TRBD1. With V trimmed by 6 bases and J by 0 bases, 5 bases remained unmatched. The CDR3 consists of 15 residues. Germline V gives CDR1 MNHEY, CDR2 SMNVEV (reference sequence).